These T cell receptor beta chains were read from a single sample in a study of T cell repertoires in cytomegalovirus infection. Which antigens these TCRs recognize remains unknown. MiXCR, run by TCRdb on the reads, gives a single entry per CDR3 protein. This table holds about a million distinct CDR3 sequences, roughly 30% found once. The sequencing used cultured CD8+ T cells from PBMCs, collected from culture after CMV antigen stimulation. The receptors originated from a human donor in good health (CMV status not recorded). Some clones in this sample may be carry-over from other donors' samples. Both conserved end residues are part of each CDR3. A D gene is named only where the DNA matches it firmly. The size entry is marked missing in some rows and otherwise reads once, few, many or a size class.

.	16	TRBJ2-3	TRBD1	TRBV7-6	CASRSPDRGVTDTQYF	TGTGCCAGCCGATCTCCCGACAGGGGGGTCACAGATACGCAGTATTTT
.	15	TRBJ1-1	TRBD1	TRBV28	CASSYPGQRDTEAFF	TGTGCCAGCAGTTACCCGGGACAGCGGGACACTGAAGCTTTCTTT
few	15	TRBJ2-3	.	TRBV27	CASRARTSATDTQYF	TGTGCCAGCAGAGCAAGGACAAGTGCCACAGATACGCAGTATTTT
few	14	TRBJ2-3	.	TRBV4-3	CASSQVGETDTQYF	TGCGCCAGCAGCCAAGTCGGGGAGACAGATACGCAGTATTTT
.	16	TRBJ2-1	.	TRBV5-5	CASSLALRPNHNEQFF	TGTGCCAGCAGCTTGGCCCTCAGGCCGAATCACAATGAGCAGTTCTTC
.	16	TRBJ2-5	.	TRBV29-1	CSVEDDRTEFEETQYF	TGCAGCGTTGAAGATGATAGGACAGAATTTGAAGAGACCCAGTACTTC
few	20	TRBJ2-7	.	TRBV10-3	CAISESHSDRLSEVPYEQYF	TGTGCCATCAGTGAGTCGCACTCTGACAGGCTGAGTGAGGTACCCTACGAGCAGTACTTC
once	13	TRBJ1-1	.	TRBV19	CASSRNTWREAFF	TGTGCCAGTAGTCGGAACACTTGGCGTGAAGCTTTCTTT
many	13	TRBJ1-2	.	TRBV7-9	CASSLANLYGYTF	TGTGCCAGCAGCTTGGCCAATCTCTATGGCTACACCTTC
many	15	TRBJ1-1	.	TRBV7-2	CASTLQGRENTEAFF	TGTGCCAGCACCCTCCAAGGCAGGGAGAACACTGAAGCTTTCTTT
.	17	TRBJ2-7	TRBD2	TRBV7-9	CASSPSNGGASTYEQYF	TGTGCCAGCAGCCCTTCTAACGGGGGGGCCAGTACCTACGAGCAGTACTTC
.	13	TRBJ1-5	.	TRBV19	CASSISLNQPQHF	TGTGCCAGTAGTATATCCCTCAATCAGCCCCAGCATTTT
few	16	TRBJ2-2	TRBD2	TRBV7-6	CASSSLAGQLTGELFF	TGTGCCAGCAGCTCACTAGCGGGGCAGCTCACCGGGGAGCTGTTTTTT
.	15	TRBJ1-5	TRBD1	TRBV19	CASSNDREYNQPQHF	TGTGCCAGTAGTAACGACAGGGAATACAATCAGCCCCAGCATTTT
few	12	TRBJ1-2	.	TRBV10-2	CASLGSSYGYTF	TGCGCCAGCCTAGGGTCGAGCTATGGCTACACCTTC
few	17	TRBJ2-5	TRBD2	TRBV4-2	CASSQEGASGPKETQYF	TGTGCCAGCAGCCAAGAAGGAGCTAGCGGGCCGAAAGAGACCCAGTACTTC
.	16	TRBJ1-5	TRBD1	TRBV5-6	CASSGWGQGAMQPQHF	TGTGCCAGCAGCGGATGGGGACAGGGGGCGATGCAGCCCCAGCATTTT
.	15	TRBJ1-4	.	TRBV7-6	CASPRGVKNCREPFF	TGTGCTAGCCCCAGGGGAGTGAAAAACTGCCGCGAACCCTTTTTT
few	14	TRBJ1-1	.	TRBV7-6	CASSAGQWNTEAFF	TGTGCCAGCAGCGCGGGACAATGGAACACTGAAGCTTTCTTT
.	15	TRBJ2-1	.	TRBV7-9	CASRAPGLGNNEQFF	TGTGCCAGCAGAGCTCCGGGACTGGGTAACAATGAGCAGTTCTTC
.	13	TRBJ1-4	TRBD1	TRBV12-3/TRBV12-4	CASAGGRNEKLFF	TGTGCCAGCGCAGGGGGACGGAATGAAAAACTGTTTTTT
few	16	TRBJ1-5	.	TRBV2	CASSVGVDSARRPQHF	TGTGCCAGCAGTGTAGGGGTGGACAGTGCAAGAAGGCCCCAGCATTTT
.	15	TRBJ2-1	.	TRBV24-1	CATSATAGAHNEQFF	TGTGCCACCAGCGCGACGGCGGGGGCACACAATGAGCAGTTCTTC